Each of the 15 T cell receptor beta chains below was sequenced from the same sample in a study of regulatory T cells in long-lasting Graves disease. Relying on iRepertoire HTBI primers and Arm-PCR of CDR3 regions, the team built TCR beta libraries. In TCRdb, the multiplex PCR reads were re-called with MiXCR into one record per CDR3 protein. The data contain 300,000 to 400,000 distinct CDR3 sequences, less than 20% of them singletons. Documented time point: newly diagnosed GD, antithyroid drugs for less than 3 months. The TCR library was made from RNA that had been extracted from PBMCs in TRIzol. This sample comprised peripheral blood mononuclear cells (PBMCs), obtained at new diagnosis, from a patient treated with antithyroid drugs. The receptors originated from a female donor with Graves disease.

This clonotype was detected ten times or more. V usage is TRBV7-2 and J usage is TRBJ2-5; 13 bases match TRBD2. The CDR3 has 18 residues. With 5 bases clipped from V and 4 bases from J, the junction kept 13 bases outside the gene matches. CDR1 and CDR2 from the germline V gene are SGHTA and FQGNSA. CDR3 in DNA: TGTGCCAGCAGCCGCAGGGGCGGACTAGCGGGAGCGCGAGAGACCCAGTACTTC. This sequence encodes CASSRRGGLAGARETQYF.

The chain employs TRBV30 and TRBJ2-1; possible D gene TRBD2, 5 bases. Germline V gives CDR1 GTSNPN, CDR2 SVGIG (reference sequence). Trimming removed 3 bases from V and 5 bases from J, with 14 bases in between. This CDR3 has 14 residues. In nucleotides, the CDR3 is TGTGCCTGGAGAGAAGTGGGGAGAGACAATGAGCAGTTCTTC. This translates into CAWREVGRDNEQFF.

This clonotype was observed at least ten times. This chain links TRBV12-3 or TRBV12-4 with TRBJ2-7; either TRBD1 or TRBD2 may fit D (5 bases each). CDR3 length equals 11 residues. Trimming took 10 bases from V and 5 from J, leaving 12 bases between them. The CDR3 loop is CATTRGHEQYF. The DNA for the CDR3 is TGTGCCACCACGAGGGGCCACGAGCAGTACTTC.

The V call is TRBV24-1, the J call TRBJ2-3, with 8 nucleotides matching TRBD1. The CDR3 runs 16 residues. Germline assignment: CDR1 KGHDR and CDR2 SFDVKD. The V segment lost 3 bases and the J segment 5 bases; nucleotides outside the gene matches: 9. CDR3 sequence reads: CATSDLDREEVDTQYF. CDR3 bases: TGTGCCACCAGTGATCTGGACAGGGAGGAGGTAGATACGCAGTATTTT.

This clonotype was seen repeatedly, ten times or more. This chain joins TRBV7-2 and TRBJ2-3; 9 nucleotides line up with TRBD2. The V gene's germline CDR1 is SGHTA and CDR2 FQGNSA. The CDR3 spans 16 residues. With 5 bases clipped from V and 0 bases from J, the junction kept 6 bases outside the gene matches. For the CDR3, the DNA is TGTGCCAGCAGCCTTGGGACTAGCCTGAGCACAGATACGCAGTATTTT. It codes for CASSLGTSLSTDTQYF.

This clonotype occurred many times. The chain has TRBV20-1 and TRBJ2-7; the D gene is possibly TRBD2 (5 bases). The V end was cut by 6 bases, the J end by 2 bases, with 14 bases between. The CDR3 runs 13 residues. Per the germline V gene, CDR1 is DFQATT and CDR2 is SNEGSKA (reference sequence). The CDR3 loop is CSAGGGMTYEQYF. In DNA form, the CDR3 reads TGCAGTGCAGGCGGAGGCATGACCTACGAGCAGTACTTC.

This clonotype was found many times. CDR3 protein: CASSSTGASTDTQYF. CDR3 sequence (DNA): TGCGCCAGCAGCTCTACAGGGGCCAGCACAGATACGCAGTATTTT. V is TRBV5-1 and J is TRBJ2-3, with 7 bases lining up with TRBD1. Looked up from germline, CDR1 is SGHRS and CDR2 is YFSETQ. CDR3 length: 15 residues. V was clipped by 3 bases and J by 0 bases; unmatched bases: 4.

This clonotype showed up many times. The gene calls are TRBV30 and TRBJ2-1; 8 bases line up with TRBD2. CDR3 length: 12 residues. Germline values: CDR1 GTSNPN, CDR2 SVGIG (reference sequence). The V segment lost 5 bases and the J segment 6 bases; nucleotides outside the gene matches: 3. The CDR3 bases are TGTGCCTGGTACCTAGCGGGCAATGAGCAGTTCTTC. Encoded protein: CAWYLAGNEQFF.

Ten or more counts support this clonotype. The chain combines TRBV2 with TRBJ2-2; 9 nucleotides line up with TRBD2. Trimming took 6 bases from V and 2 from J; bases not matched to a gene: 10. Germline loops: CDR1 SNHLY, CDR2 FYNNEI. CDR3 length equals 17 residues. For the CDR3, the DNA is TGTGCCAGCAGCCGAAGCGGGGGGAGCTCAAACACCGGGGAGCTGTTTTTT. It translates to CASSRSGGSSNTGELFF.

This clonotype came up many times. V and J are TRBV6-2 or TRBV6-3 and TRBJ1-2, with TRBD1 matching 8 bases. This CDR3 is built from 15 residues. The V segment lost 5 bases and the J segment 5 bases; nucleotides outside the gene matches: 10. Germline-derived CDR1 and CDR2 are MNHEY and SVGEGT. The CDR3 spells CASSDPSGGWYGYTF. The CDR3 DNA is TGTGCCAGCAGTGACCCCTCAGGGGGCTGGTATGGCTACACCTTC.

This clonotype occurred many times. The chain carries TRBV5-4 and TRBJ1-1; 11 bases fit TRBD1. Germline CDR1 SGHNT, CDR2 YYREEE (reference sequence). The CDR3 extends over 13 amino acids. V dropped 4 bases and J dropped 7; count of bases not matched to a gene: 3. This chain's CDR3 is CASSRTGGDEAFF. In nucleotides, the CDR3 is TGTGCCAGCAGCAGGACAGGGGGCGATGAAGCTTTCTTT. The variable domain in full, with the rest retrieved from reference TRBV5-4 and TRBJ1-1, is ETGVTQSPTHLIKTRGQQVTLRCSSQSGHNTVSWYQQALGQGPQFIFQYYREEENGRGNFPPRFSGLQFPNYSSELNVNALELDDSALYLCASSRTGGDEAFFGQGTRLTVV.

The chain links TRBV12-3 or TRBV12-4 to TRBJ1-5; perhaps TRBD1 as D (6 bases). This CDR3 has 14 amino acids. Trimming stripped 6 bases from V and 5 bases from J, with 14 bases between. The CDR3 coding sequence is TGTGCCAGCAGCTTTATGACAGGAGATCAGCCCCAGCATTTT. It encodes CASSFMTGDQPQHF.

This clonotype was seen a few times. The chain joins TRBV15 to TRBJ1-5, with no clear D. The CDR3 has 15 residues. CDR1 LNHNV and CDR2 YYDKDF come from the germline V gene (reference sequence). V lost 0 bases to trimming and J lost 4 bases, with 10 bases between them. The CDR3 sequence: CATSRDSRTNQPQHF. CDR3 coding DNA: TGTGCCACCAGCAGAGATTCTCGAACTAATCAGCCCCAGCATTTT.

This clonotype came up many times. The J gene is TRBJ1-3, the V gene TRBV27; D is ambiguous. V was shortened by 5 bases and J by 0 bases, with 11 bases between the two germline ends. CDR1 is MNHEY and CDR2 is SMNVEV in the germline V gene (reference sequence). This CDR3 contains 15 residues. CDR3 sequence reads: CASSPGWSSGNTIYF. The CDR3 nucleotides read TGTGCCAGCAGTCCAGGCTGGAGCTCTGGAAACACCATATATTTT.

This clonotype was recorded many times. The chain is built from TRBV6-1 and TRBJ2-1; D is perhaps TRBD2 (5 bases). The CDR3 length is 18 residues. CDR1 is MNHNS, CDR2 SASEGT, per germline. Trimming left V 2 bases short and J 7 bases short, with 24 bases between. The CDR3 DNA reads as TGTGCCAGCAGTGAATCCCGCGGTACTAGTATTGTCAGGAATGAGCAGTTCTTC. Protein sequence: CASSESRGTSIVRNEQFF.